This T cell receptor beta chain came from a study of CD8+CD57+ T cells in acquired aplastic anemia. Turning to the study itself: CD4+ and CD8+ cells, once sorted, gave DNA averaging around 3.2 ug.

Profiles of TCR beta VDJ and CDR3 were generated from a genomic DNA template. TCRdb reprocessed the reads with MiXCR, giving one entry per CDR3 protein. The sample consists of 150,000 to 200,000 distinct CDR3 sequences, 35% to 55% of them appearing once. Trimming cost V 2 bases and J 0 bases, with 9 bases left between them. The germline CDR1 and CDR2 sequences are KGHDR and SFDVKD. This CDR3 region has 15 residues. This clonotype is medium-sized in the sample. The sequence was collected from a human donor in good health. The J gene is TRBJ2-5, the V gene TRBV24-1; weak D call: TRBD1 (6 bases). The sample comprised sorted CD4+, CD8+, or CD8+CD57+ T cells (not recorded which) from PBMCs. DNA for the CDR3: TGTGCCACCAGTGATTCTAGGACAGACCAAGAGACCCAGTACTTC. Its protein is CATSDSRTDQETQYF.